A single sample is the source of the 28 T cell receptor beta chains below, sequenced in a study of vaccination effects on CD4 cells after COVID-19. Having been cultured for under twelve days, the cells underwent CD4+ T cell isolation. Vaccine administered to participants consisted of two doses of either BNT162b2 or mRNA-1273. Their antigen targets remain unknown. Assay used: immunoSEQ multiplex PCR; TCRdb lists only in-frame clones, some missing. The sample lists just over 55,000 clones, approximately 81% seen once, with more than 3.5% in the top ten. The sequencing used CD4+ T cells from PBMCs cultured without peptide, collected after COVID-19 vaccination. The source is a human donor who received a COVID-19 vaccine.

The V call is TRBV11-2, the J call TRBJ1-1; D is unclear. Germline values: CDR1 SGHAT, CDR2 FQNNGV. This CDR3 spans 13 amino acids. Between the trimmed V and J ends, which lost 4 bases and 1 base, there was a span of 7 bases. CDR3 nucleotides: TGTGCCAGCAGCTGGCGGGGGAACACTGAAGCTTTCTTT. Protein product: CASSWRGNTEAFF.

This clone was seen a handful of times. In DNA form, the CDR3 reads TGTGCCAGCAGTGGACTTAATGAGCAGTTCTTC. Translation: CASSGLNEQFF. The gene calls are TRBV2 and TRBJ2-1; unclear D gene. The CDR3 is 11 residues long. Trimming cost V 4 bases and J 7 bases, with 5 bases left between them. CDR1 is SNHLY and CDR2 is FYNNEI in the germline V gene.

V gene TRBV19 combines with J gene TRBJ1-5; D possibly corresponds to TRBD1 (5 bases). This CDR3 is 12 amino acids long. Germline V gene data show CDR1 as LNHDA and CDR2 as SQIVND (reference sequence). V lost 6 bases to trimming and J lost 13 bases, with 16 bases between them. In nucleotides, the CDR3 is TGTGCCAGTAGCTCCGGGGCCTTTTCACAGCATTTT. Protein: CASSSGAFSQHF.

The chain has TRBV11-3 and TRBJ2-2; the match to TRBD2 covers 8 bases. CDR3 length: 15 amino acids. V lost 3 bases to trimming and J lost 3 bases; unmatched junction nucleotides: 3. CDR1 is SGHNT and CDR2 is YENEEA in the germline V gene. CDR3 DNA sequence: TGTGCCAGCAGCTTGACCGGGAGGGACACCGGGGAGCTGTTTTTT. It is translated as CASSLTGRDTGELFF.

The chain's CDR3 is CASSLTDRDLNEQFF. The CDR3 DNA reads as TGCGCCAGCAGCCTTACGGACAGGGATTTGAATGAGCAGTTCTTC. The chain couples TRBV5-1 to TRBJ2-1; TRBD1 matches at 8 bases. Looked up from germline, CDR1 is SGHRS and CDR2 is YFSETQ. This CDR3 is 15 amino acids long. With 4 bases clipped from V and 7 bases from J, the junction kept 10 bases outside the gene matches.

This chain connects TRBV6-4 to TRBJ1-2; 8 nucleotides line up with TRBD1. The V segment lost 5 bases and the J segment 2 bases; nucleotides outside the gene matches: 7. The germline CDR1 and CDR2 sequences are MRHNA and SNTAGT. The CDR3 extends over 15 amino acids. Here the CDR3 reads CASSTSPGGNYGYTF. The CDR3 nucleotides read TGTGCCAGCAGTACCTCCCCAGGGGGCAACTATGGCTACACCTTC.

This clone has a handful of counts. This sequence joins TRBV3-1 (or the pseudogene TRBV3-2) and TRBJ1-2, with unresolved D. Trimming took 6 bases from V and 2 from J, leaving 4 bases between them. The CDR3 runs 11 residues. Germline V gene data show CDR1 as LGHDT and CDR2 as YNNKEL (reference sequence). DNA for the CDR3: TGTGCCAGCAGGGACAACTATGGCTACACCTTC. Amino acid sequence: CASRDNYGYTF.

J is TRBJ2-3 and V is TRBV11-2; 11 nucleotides line up with TRBD2. V shed 1 base and J 6 bases; nucleotides not matched to a gene: 6. The CDR3 totals 16 residues. CDR1 and CDR2 from the germline V gene are SGHAT and FQNNGV. CDR3 coding DNA: TGTGCCAGCAGCTTAGGGGCTAGCGGGAGGTGGGATACGCAGTATTTT. Protein: CASSLGASGRWDTQYF. Based on the CDR3 plus reference TRBV11-2 and TRBJ2-3, the full variable domain is EAGVAQSPRYKIIEKRQSVAFWCNPISGHATLYWYQQILGQGPKLLIQFQNNGVVDDSQLPKDRFSAERLKGVDSTLKIQPAKLEDSAVYLCASSLGASGRWDTQYFGPGTRLTVL.

The sample holds a few counts of this clone. The chain links TRBV7-2 to TRBJ1-6; D may be TRBD1 (5 bases). Germline assignment: CDR1 SGHTA and CDR2 FQGNSA. The V and J ends lost 6 bases and 4 bases respectively, with 13 bases between them. The CDR3 runs to 15 residues. The CDR3 region is CASRTETGYNSPLHF. The CDR3 DNA reads TGTGCCAGCAGGACAGAGACCGGGTATAATTCACCCCTCCACTTT. Variable domain in full (rest from reference TRBV7-2 and TRBJ1-6): GAGVSQSPSNKVTEKGKDVELRCDPISGHTALYWYRQSLGQGLEFLIYFQGNSAPDKSGLPSDRFSAERTGGSVSTLTIQRTQQEDSAVYLCASRTETGYNSPLHFGNGTRLTVT.

This clone was picked up a small number of times. The CDR3 nucleotides read TGTGCCAGCGAAAGGGGGGACGGCGAAAAACTGTTTTTT. This encodes CASERGDGEKLFF. The V call is TRBV28, the J call TRBJ1-4, with a possible D match to TRBD1 (6 bases). Germline V gene sequence: CDR1 MDHEN, CDR2 SYDVKM. Deletions cut 8 bases from V and 8 bases from J, with 15 bases between. The CDR3 length is 13 residues.

The rearrangement joins TRBV5-4 to TRBJ1-4; no clear D gene. This CDR3 spans 13 amino acids. Germline V gives CDR1 SGHNT, CDR2 YYREEE (reference sequence). The V end was cut by 3 bases, the J end by 6 bases, with 9 bases between. Here the CDR3 reads CASSYLSDEKLFF. Here the CDR3 DNA reads TGTGCCAGCAGCTATTTATCAGATGAAAAACTGTTTTTT. The whole variable domain, filled in from reference TRBV5-4 and TRBJ1-4, reads ETGVTQSPTHLIKTRGQQVTLRCSSQSGHNTVSWYQQALGQGPQFIFQYYREEENGRGNFPPRFSGLQFPNYSSELNVNALELDDSALYLCASSYLSDEKLFFGSGTQLSVL.

This chain uses TRBV5-1 with TRBJ2-3; 8 nucleotides align to TRBD2. Germline lookup yields CDR1 SGHRS and CDR2 YFSETQ. CDR3 length: 17 residues. J was trimmed by 2 bases and V by 2 bases; bases with no gene match: 10. Written as DNA, the CDR3 is TGCGCCAGCAGCTTTACGGGGGGGGCAGGGTCCACAGATACGCAGTATTTT. Protein: CASSFTGGAGSTDTQYF.

The chain employs TRBV2 and TRBJ2-7, with 9 bases lining up with TRBD2. The J segment lost 5 bases and the V segment lost 6 bases, leaving 8 bases of the junction unmatched. CDR3 size: 14 residues. Germline V gene lookup returns CDR1 SNHLY and CDR2 FYNNEI. As DNA, the CDR3 is TGTGCCAGCAGGTTAGCGGGAGTACCTGACGAGCAGTACTTC. Translation gives CASRLAGVPDEQYF.

The chain is built from TRBV14 and TRBJ2-7; TRBD2 is a possible D gene (5 bases). In germline, CDR1 is SGHDN, CDR2 FVKESK. The CDR3 loop spans 10 amino acids. CDR3 sequence: CERGDYEQYF. The DNA for the CDR3 is TGTGAACGGGGAGATTACGAGCAGTACTTC.

This clone was seen a few times. The chain has TRBV3-1 (or the pseudogene TRBV3-2) and TRBJ2-7; D may match TRBD1 or TRBD2 (6 bases each). CDR1 and CDR2 from the germline V gene are LGHDT and YNNKEL (reference sequence). CDR3 size: 18 residues. Trimming stripped 4 bases from V and 0 bases from J, with 22 bases between. In DNA form, the CDR3 reads TGTGCCAGCAGCCGACCTAGGGGGGCAGCCGGACTCTCCTACGAGCAGTACTTC. It translates to CASSRPRGAAGLSYEQYF.

This sequence joins TRBV14 and TRBJ1-1; D gene uncertain. Germline CDR1 is SGHDN and CDR2 is FVKESK. The CDR3 length is 13 residues. Trimming left V 1 base short and J 5 bases short, with 8 bases between. DNA of the CDR3: TGTGCCAGCAGCCAAGGTACAGATACTGAAGCTTTCTTT. Translated, it gives CASSQGTDTEAFF.

V usage is TRBV4-1 and J usage is TRBJ2-1; a possible D gene is TRBD2 (7 bases). The CDR3 is made up of 18 amino acids. V was cut by 4 bases and J by 5 bases, with 24 bases left in between. Germline V gene sequence: CDR1 MGHRA, CDR2 YSYEKL. The CDR3 region is CASSLTTRQGRAHNEQFF. The CDR3 DNA is TGCGCCAGCAGCCTCACGACCCGCCAGGGGAGGGCCCACAATGAGCAGTTCTTC.

The chain couples TRBV2 to TRBJ2-6, with no clear D. Per germline, CDR1 SNHLY and CDR2 FYNNEI. The CDR3 loop spans 15 amino acids. V lost 6 bases, J lost 0 bases, and 9 bases lay in between. The CDR3 coding sequence is TGTGCCAGCAGCGCCGTCTCCTCTGGGGCCAACGTCCTGACTTTC. Amino acids: CASSAVSSGANVLTF.

This clone turned up a few times. This sequence joins TRBV7-2 and TRBJ1-1, with D unresolved. The ends were cut back, 1 base at V and 0 bases at J, with 9 bases in the middle. This CDR3 has 15 residues. Looked up from germline, CDR1 is SGHTA and CDR2 is FQGNSA. The CDR3, as DNA: TGTGCCAGCAGCTTAGGGTCCCAGATGAACACTGAAGCTTTCTTT. This gives the protein CASSLGSQMNTEAFF.

This clone has only one observation. The V call is TRBV4-1, the J call TRBJ2-2; 13 bases match TRBD2. The germline V gene encodes CDR1 MGHRA and CDR2 YSYEKL. The CDR3 has 22 residues. With 2 bases clipped from V and 3 bases from J, the junction kept 18 bases outside the gene matches. The CDR3 coding sequence is TGCGCCAGCAGCCAATACGACCCCCGACTAGCGGGGGGCCCCAAAGACACCGGGGAGCTGTTTTTT. Amino acid sequence: CASSQYDPRLAGGPKDTGELFF.

The V gene is TRBV6-6, the J gene TRBJ2-7; the match to TRBD1 covers 12 bases. Looked up from germline, CDR1 is MNHNY and CDR2 is SVGAGI (reference sequence). The CDR3 is made up of 18 amino acids. V gave up 5 bases and J gave up 7 bases; unmatched junction bases: 18. CDR3 sequence reads: CASSLHPRGGQGAGEQYF. The CDR3 DNA reads as TGTGCCAGCAGTCTACACCCCAGGGGGGGACAGGGGGCGGGAGAGCAGTACTTC.

The chain employs TRBV19 and TRBJ2-3, with 11 bases lining up with TRBD1. The CDR3 is 14 residues long. Germline V gene sequence: CDR1 LNHDA, CDR2 SQIVND (reference sequence). Germline trimming cut 6 bases from V and 5 bases from J; bases unmatched to any gene: 4. The CDR3 DNA is TGTGCCAGTAGGGACAGGGGGCGCGAAGATACGCAGTATTTT. It specifies CASRDRGREDTQYF.

The CDR3 bases are TGTGCCATCAGGCGCGGGGACTATGGCTACACCTTC. Translation: CAIRRGDYGYTF. The rearrangement uses TRBV10-3 and TRBJ1-2, with D uncertain. The CDR3 covers 12 residues. Trimming took off 6 bases at V and 3 bases at J, with 8 bases between the two ends. Germline V lookup: CDR1 ENHRY, CDR2 SYGVKD.

The chain combines TRBV6-5 with TRBJ1-2; D uncertain. CDR1 MNHEY and CDR2 SVGAGI come from the germline V gene. This CDR3 has 12 residues. V lost 6 bases and J lost 8, with 13 bases in between. This CDR3 is CASSAGFYGYTF. The CDR3 DNA reads as TGTGCCAGCAGCGCAGGCTTCTACGGCTACACCTTC.

The chain links TRBV7-9 to TRBJ1-4; TRBD1 is a possible D gene (6 bases). Trimming removed 2 bases at V and 8 bases at J, with 24 bases between. Germline V gene sequence: CDR1 SEHNR, CDR2 FQNEAQ (reference sequence). The CDR3 is 18 amino acids. The CDR3 loop reads CASSLRGGTLFDGEKLFF. Written as DNA, the CDR3 is TGTGCCAGCAGCTTACGGGGGGGCACGCTCTTCGACGGGGAAAAACTGTTTTTT.

The chain carries TRBV28 and TRBJ2-2; 8 nucleotides line up with TRBD2. The CDR3 runs 16 residues. Germline CDR1 reads MDHEN; CDR2 reads SYDVKM. Trimming cost V 4 bases and J 1 base; bases outside gene matches: 5. The CDR3 bases are TGTGCCAGCAGTTCCCCTAGCGGGCGGAACACCGGGGAGCTGTTTTTT. Its protein product is CASSSPSGRNTGELFF.

The chain has TRBV3-1 (or the pseudogene TRBV3-2) and TRBJ1-6; D remains unclear. The CDR3 is 13 amino acids. V was shortened by 6 bases and J by 6 bases, with 9 bases between the two germline ends. The germline gives CDR1 LGHDT, CDR2 YNNKEL (reference sequence). This chain's CDR3 is CASSPVSNSPLHF. The CDR3 region has the DNA TGTGCCAGCAGTCCAGTATCTAATTCACCCCTCCACTTT.

This sequence joins TRBV7-2 and TRBJ2-1, with a weak D call TRBD1 (6 bases). The germline CDR1 and CDR2 sequences are SGHTA and FQGNSA. CDR3 size: 16 residues. The V end lost 6 bases, the J end lost 5 bases, and 20 bases lay between the germline ends. CDR3 coding DNA: TGTGCCAGCAGTCAATTCCGGGACACAGCTCACAATGAGCAGTTCTTC. This gives the protein CASSQFRDTAHNEQFF.